Shown below are 18 T cell receptor beta chains from a single sample sequenced in a study of CD8+CD57+ T cells in acquired aplastic anemia. The TCR beta profiling, which covered VDJ combination and CDR3 sequence, was carried out using genomic DNA as the template. One entry per CDR3 protein results from TCRdb running MiXCR on the reads. The sample consists of 74,000 or so distinct CDR3 sequences, 54% of them appearing once. Source material: sorted CD4+, CD8+, or CD8+CD57+ T cells (not recorded which) from PBMCs. The receptors derive from a human donor in good health, serving as a control.

At least ten counts were recorded for this clonotype. The chain is built from TRBV6-2 or TRBV6-3 and TRBJ1-2; D not certain. Between the trimmed V and J ends, which lost 5 bases and 4 bases, there was a span of 11 bases. There are 13 residues in the CDR3. Germline CDR1 reads MNHEY; CDR2 reads SVGEGT. Written as DNA, the CDR3 is TGTGCCAGCAGTCCCGATCCTTTCTATGGCTACACCTTC. The encoded protein is CASSPDPFYGYTF.

The V call is TRBV20-1, the J call TRBJ2-5, with 9 bases that match TRBD2. This CDR3 is built from 17 residues. In germline, CDR1 is DFQATT, CDR2 SNEGSKA (reference sequence). The trim removed 0 bases at V and 1 base at J, leaving 9 bases unmatched. The CDR3 DNA sequence: TGCAGTGCTAGAGATCTGGTGATTAGCGGGAGCCAAGAGACCCAGTACTTC. It codes for CSARDLVISGSQETQYF.

The sample holds many counts of this clonotype. The V gene is TRBV9, the J gene TRBJ2-3, with D unclear. The CDR3 has 15 residues. V lost 0 bases, J lost 2 bases, and 10 bases lay in between. From germline, CDR1 is SGDLS and CDR2 YYNGEE. The CDR3 nucleotides read TGTGCCAGCAGCGTAGGGCCTAGGCACACAGATACGCAGTATTTT. Its translation: CASSVGPRHTDTQYF.

This clonotype was recorded at least ten times. This chain connects TRBV7-9 to TRBJ1-4, with 7 positions matching TRBD1. Germline V gene lookup returns CDR1 SEHNR and CDR2 FQNEAQ (reference sequence). Trimming at V came to 8 bases and at J to 8 bases, leaving 11 bases not matched to a gene. There are 14 residues in the CDR3. For the CDR3, the DNA is TGTGCCAGCGGCCCCGACAGGGATTACGAAAAACTGTTTTTT. It translates to CASGPDRDYEKLFF.

The sample holds one count of this clonotype. J is TRBJ2-2 and V is TRBV7-3; D assignment may be TRBD1 or TRBD2 (6 bases each). Germline CDR1 SGHTA, CDR2 FQGTGA. This CDR3 is built from 16 residues. Trimming left V 1 base short and J 4 bases short, with 13 bases between. The CDR3 sequence: CASSLNGGRITGELFF. CDR3 DNA sequence: TGTGCCAGCAGCTTAAATGGGGGGCGAATCACCGGGGAGCTGTTTTTT.

This clonotype was counted only a few times. A much larger clone lies a single base off, so this may be a read error. This chain joins TRBV7-8 and TRBJ2-2, with D possibly being TRBD2 (7 bases). The ends were cut back, 5 bases at V and 7 bases at J, with 14 bases in the middle. Germline V gives CDR1 SGHVS, CDR2 FQNEAQ. The CDR3 extends over 14 amino acids. In nucleotides, the CDR3 is TGTGCCAGCAGCCTTGGGGGGGCGAGCGGGGAGCTGTTTTTT. Protein: CASSLGGASGELFF.

For the CDR3, the DNA is TGTGCCAGCAGCCTACAGGGGGCTACTTATAATTCACCCCTCCACTTT. Protein: CASSLQGATYNSPLHF. The chain links TRBV6-1 to TRBJ1-6, with 9 bases fitting TRBD1. The J segment lost 4 bases and the V segment lost 6 bases, leaving 7 bases of the junction unmatched. Germline V gene sequence: CDR1 MNHNS, CDR2 SASEGT. The length of the CDR3 is 16 residues.

This clonotype was observed a few times. This chain joins TRBV6-1 and TRBJ2-3; 8 positions match TRBD1. With 2 bases clipped from V and 6 bases from J, the junction kept 7 bases outside the gene matches. Germline CDR1 is MNHNS and CDR2 is SASEGT. The CDR3 extends over 15 amino acids. The CDR3 protein is CASSEPGTGPDTQYF. Written as DNA, the CDR3 is TGTGCCAGCAGTGAACCGGGGACAGGCCCGGATACGCAGTATTTT.

The chain uses TRBV20-1 and TRBJ2-3, with D hard to call. The germline gives CDR1 DFQATT, CDR2 SNEGSKA (reference sequence). CDR3 length equals 14 residues. V was cut by 2 bases and J by 6 bases, with 15 bases left in between. The CDR3 region is CSARPASGWDTQYF. For the CDR3, the DNA is TGCAGTGCTAGACCAGCGAGTGGTTGGGATACGCAGTATTTT.

Many counts were recorded for this clonotype. The chain employs TRBV27 and TRBJ1-5; D unresolved. Germline V gene lookup returns CDR1 MNHEY and CDR2 SMNVEV (reference sequence). This CDR3 spans 15 amino acids. Deletions cut 0 bases from V and 7 bases from J, with 13 bases between. The CDR3 coding sequence is TGTGCCAGCAGTTTATCGATAGGTCCCGGGCAGCCCCAGCATTTT. Encoded protein: CASSLSIGPGQPQHF.

This clonotype was observed at least ten times. The chain has TRBV6-1 and TRBJ1-2, with D tentatively TRBD1 (6 bases). Germline values: CDR1 MNHNS, CDR2 SASEGT. V was shortened by 7 bases and J by 7 bases, with 25 bases between the two germline ends. This CDR3 has 16 amino acids. The chain's CDR3 is CASTTTGDRRRIGYTF. CDR3 bases: TGTGCCAGCACAACAACAGGAGACAGGAGGAGGATTGGCTACACCTTC.

This clonotype was counted at least ten times. The chain uses TRBV6-1 and TRBJ2-1; possibly TRBD2 for D (6 bases). Deletions cut 1 base from V and 6 bases from J, with 10 bases between. Per germline, CDR1 MNHNS and CDR2 SASEGT. The CDR3 is made up of 14 amino acids. CDR3 coding DNA: TGTGCCAGCAGTGAAGACCGACTAGTCAATGAGCAGTTCTTC. Protein: CASSEDRLVNEQFF.

This chain joins TRBV15 and TRBJ2-7, with 12 positions matching TRBD2. The V and J ends lost 3 bases and 3 bases, in that order; junction bases with no gene match: 6. In germline, CDR1 is LNHNV, CDR2 YYDKDF (reference sequence). This CDR3 contains 16 residues. In DNA, the CDR3 is TGTGCCACCAGCAGCTATCGGACTAGCGGGATCTACGAGCAGTACTTC. Protein: CATSSYRTSGIYEQYF.

This clonotype was seen more than once but under ten times. This chain uses TRBV5-6 with TRBJ1-1; 7 positions match TRBD1. This CDR3 has 13 residues. V was clipped by 6 bases and J by 4 bases; unmatched bases: 6. Germline CDR1 SGHDT, CDR2 YYEEEE. The chain's CDR3 is CASTEDRVTEAFF. In nucleotides, the CDR3 is TGTGCCAGCACCGAAGACAGGGTCACTGAAGCTTTCTTT.

This clonotype is medium-sized within its sample. V usage is TRBV20-1 and J usage is TRBJ2-7; 9 bases map to TRBD1. V shed 3 bases, J shed 3 bases, and the junction held 3 bases outside the gene matches. This CDR3 region has 13 residues. From germline, CDR1 is DFQATT and CDR2 SNEGSKA (reference sequence). As DNA, the CDR3 is TGCAGTGCTAGGGGGGACAGGGACTACGAGCAGTACTTC. It codes for CSARGDRDYEQYF.

This chain links TRBV24-1 with TRBJ1-2; D is ambiguous. The germline V gene has CDR1 KGHDR and CDR2 SFDVKD. Trimming stripped 3 bases from V and 0 bases from J, with 7 bases between. The length of the CDR3 is 14 residues. The CDR3 reads CATSDRTTNYGYTF. Here the CDR3 DNA reads TGTGCCACCAGTGATAGGACTACTAACTATGGCTACACCTTC.

This clonotype was picked up a small number of times. This chain connects TRBV25-1 to TRBJ2-7, with 7 bases fitting TRBD1. Per the germline V gene, CDR1 is MGHDK and CDR2 is SYGVNS. CDR3 length: 13 amino acids. J gave up 5 bases and V 4 bases, and 5 bases lay outside the gene matches. The CDR3 here is CASSGQGVHEQYF. The CDR3 DNA sequence: TGTGCCAGCAGTGGACAGGGCGTCCACGAGCAGTACTTC.

The V call is TRBV2, the J call TRBJ2-1, with a weak D call TRBD2 (6 bases). Trimming pared 10 bases from V and 10 bases from J, leaving 11 bases between. From germline, CDR1 is SNHLY and CDR2 FYNNEI. This CDR3 is built from 10 residues. CDR3 sequence (DNA): TGTGCCACCCTTAGCGGAGAGCAGTTCTTC. Its translation is CATLSGEQFF. The full variable domain, with the rest looked up from reference TRBV2 and TRBJ2-1, is EPEVTQTPSHQVTQMGQEVILRCVPISNHLYFYWYRQILGQKVEFLVSFYNNEISEKSEIFDDQFSVERPDGSNFTLKIRSTKLEDSAMYFCATLSGEQFFGPGTRLTVL.